Below, 27 T cell receptor beta chains from the same sample are listed, as sequenced in a study of Ad26.COV2.S vaccination and SARS-CoV-2 variants. Treatment in this sample: some 20 received Ad26.COV2.S at low or high dose, single or two shots; several received placebo; per-sample allocation not given. Sampling took place 63 days after the first vaccine or placebo injection. The assay was immunoSEQ multiplex PCR, and TCRdb's table has in-frame clones only and misses some. The data show approximately 420,000 clones, over 75% seen once. This specimen consisted of peripheral blood, obtained in a trial of Ad26.COV2.S vaccine versus placebo. These receptors were taken from a person aged 18-60 years who received the Ad26.COV2.S COVID-19 vaccine or a placebo.

This chain uses TRBV6-2 or TRBV6-3 with TRBJ2-1; TRBD2 might be the D (6 bases). The V gene lost 0 bases and the J gene lost 7 bases, with 10 bases spanning the gap. The CDR3 runs to 14 residues. CDR1 and CDR2 from the germline V gene are MNHEY and SVGEGT. The CDR3 loop is CASSYSEDYNEQFF. The CDR3, as DNA: TGTGCCAGCAGTTACTCTGAGGACTATAATGAGCAGTTCTTC.

This chain joins TRBV6-5 and TRBJ1-5; D not certain. The V end was cut by 8 bases, the J end by 9 bases, with 11 bases between. Germline V gene sequence: CDR1 MNHEY, CDR2 SVGAGI. CDR3 size: 11 residues. Written as DNA, the CDR3 is TGTGCCAGCGGGTTTGGGTGGCCCCAGCATTTT. Translation: CASGFGWPQHF.

The J gene is TRBJ1-5, the V gene TRBV12-3 or TRBV12-4; no clear D gene. V was cut by 2 bases and J by 5 bases, with 7 bases left in between. This CDR3 is 13 amino acids long. The CDR3 DNA reads TGTGCCAGCAGTTTAAGCAGATATCAGCCCCAGCATTTT. Amino acid sequence: CASSLSRYQPQHF.

The chain uses TRBV7-8 and TRBJ1-2, with D uncertain. V was cut by 1 base and J by 2 bases, with 8 bases left in between. Germline lookup yields CDR1 SGHVS and CDR2 FQNEAQ. This CDR3 has 14 amino acids. The CDR3 sequence is CASSLELANYGYTF. The CDR3 region has the DNA TGTGCCAGCAGCTTAGAGTTGGCGAACTATGGCTACACCTTC.

This sequence joins TRBV7-9 and TRBJ2-7; TRBD1 might be the D (6 bases). The V gene lost 2 bases and the J gene lost 5 bases, with 13 bases spanning the gap. This CDR3 contains 14 residues. Germline CDR1 and CDR2: SEHNR and FQNEAQ (reference sequence). CDR3 amino acids: CASSLPKGDHEQYF. Written as DNA, the CDR3 is TGTGCCAGCAGCTTACCCAAGGGGGACCACGAGCAGTACTTC.

The CDR3 spells CASRRAAGVNHGYTF. DNA for the CDR3: TGTGCCAGCAGGAGGGCGGCAGGGGTAAACCATGGCTACACCTTC. The chain has TRBV6-5 and TRBJ1-2, with D maybe TRBD1 (6 bases). The CDR3 spans 15 residues. The V gene's germline CDR1 is MNHEY and CDR2 SVGAGI. Between the trimmed V and J ends, which lost 6 bases and 6 bases, there was a span of 20 bases.

The chain is built from TRBV18 and TRBJ1-2, with a tentative D call TRBD1 (6 bases). This CDR3 contains 13 residues. The V end lost 6 bases, the J end lost 7 bases, and 15 bases lay between the germline ends. Germline CDR1 KGHSH, CDR2 LQKENI. The CDR3 DNA reads TGTGCCAGCTCGGAATATACAGGGCTTGGCTACACCTTC. Encoded protein: CASSEYTGLGYTF. Using reference TRBV18 and TRBJ1-2 for the parts outside the CDR3, the full variable domain is NAGVMQNPRHLVRRRGQEARLRCSPMKGHSHVYWYRQLPEEGLKFMVYLQKENIIDESGMPKERFSAEFPKEGPSILRIQQVVRGDSAAYFCASSEYTGLGYTFGSGTRLTVV.

CDR3 sequence (DNA): TGTGCCAGCAGCCCCTCGGGGAGGGGTACATGGACCCAGTACTTC. This translates into CASSPSGRGTWTQYF. The chain recombines TRBV3-1 (or the pseudogene TRBV3-2) with TRBJ2-5; 7 positions match TRBD2. CDR3 length equals 15 residues. CDR1 and CDR2 from the germline V gene are LGHDT and YNNKEL (reference sequence). V was pared by 4 bases and J by 7 bases, with 12 bases of the junction left unmatched.

This CDR3 reads CASSYNLDNEQFF. CDR3 sequence (DNA): TGTGCCAGCAGTTATAACTTAGACAATGAGCAGTTCTTC. The chain is built from TRBV6-5 and TRBJ2-1, with D uncertain. V gave up 3 bases and J gave up 5 bases, with 8 bases separating them. The germline V gene has CDR1 MNHEY and CDR2 SVGAGI. There are 13 residues in the CDR3.

The rearrangement links TRBV11-3 to TRBJ2-3; possible D gene TRBD2, 5 bases. Trimming took 3 bases from V and 2 from J, leaving 15 bases between them. CDR3 length: 16 amino acids. Germline values: CDR1 SGHNT, CDR2 YENEEA. The CDR3 is CASSLGVDLYTDTQYF. CDR3 coding DNA: TGTGCCAGCAGCTTGGGAGTAGACTTGTACACAGATACGCAGTATTTT.

The chain is built from TRBV5-1 and TRBJ2-7; no clear D gene. Per germline, CDR1 SGHRS and CDR2 YFSETQ. This CDR3 has 13 amino acids. Trimming removed 2 bases at V and 4 bases at J, with 10 bases between. CDR3 coding DNA: TGCGCCAGCAGCTTCGCAGGCACTTACGAGCAGTACTTC. It encodes CASSFAGTYEQYF.

This chain connects TRBV18 to TRBJ2-5; no definite D call. Looked up from germline, CDR1 is KGHSH and CDR2 is LQKENI. This CDR3 has 15 residues. Between the trimmed V and J ends, which lost 1 base and 2 bases, there was a span of 11 bases. CDR3 region: CASSPQLASQETQYF. In DNA form, the CDR3 reads TGTGCCAGCTCACCACAATTGGCCAGTCAAGAGACCCAGTACTTC.

This chain joins TRBV21-1 and TRBJ1-4. TRBV21-1 is a known pseudogene. The CDR3 length is 14 residues. CDR3 sequence reads: CASSNRGTNEKLFF. The CDR3, as DNA: TGTGCCAGCAGCAACCGAGGGACTAATGAAAAACTGTTTTTT.

The genes are TRBV19 and TRBJ1-6; D might be TRBD1 (6 bases). Germline assignment: CDR1 LNHDA and CDR2 SQIVND (reference sequence). V lost 9 bases and J lost 7, with 19 bases in between. The CDR3 is 15 residues long. The CDR3 nucleotides are TGTGCCAGCTCGATGGGGACACGGGGGAATTCACCCCTCCACTTT. Protein product: CASSMGTRGNSPLHF.

This clone was picked up a small number of times. CDR3 in amino acids: CASSLKDTGELFF. CDR3 coding DNA: TGTGCCAGCAGTTTGAAGGACACCGGGGAGCTGTTTTTT. V usage is TRBV6-2 or TRBV6-3 and J usage is TRBJ2-2; D is unclear. There are 13 residues in the CDR3. The V gene lost 4 bases and the J gene lost 3 bases, with 6 bases spanning the gap. From germline, CDR1 is MNHEY and CDR2 SVGEGT.

For the CDR3, the DNA is TGTGCCACCAGTGACATGGGGACAGGGGCCTTCGCGAACACCGGGGAGCTGTTTTTT. It yields the protein CATSDMGTGAFANTGELFF. The V call is TRBV24-1, the J call TRBJ2-2, with TRBD1 matching over 10 bases. This CDR3 has 19 residues. In germline, CDR1 is KGHDR, CDR2 SFDVKD. Trimming at V came to 4 bases and at J to 0 bases, leaving 10 bases not matched to a gene.

This chain links TRBV27 with TRBJ2-1; tentative D call: TRBD1 (6 bases). V was pared by 1 base and J by 5 bases, with 12 bases between. Germline loops: CDR1 MNHEY, CDR2 SMNVEV (reference sequence). The CDR3 has 15 amino acids. CDR3 in amino acids: CASSLLQGSHNEQFF. The CDR3 nucleotides read TGTGCCAGCAGTTTATTACAGGGTAGCCACAATGAGCAGTTCTTC.

The chain has TRBV30 and TRBJ2-1; D possibly corresponds to TRBD2 (5 bases). The CDR3 is made up of 15 amino acids. V shed 1 base and J shed 0 bases, with 10 bases lying between them. The germline V gene has CDR1 GTSNPN and CDR2 SVGIG (reference sequence). In DNA form, the CDR3 reads TGTGCCTGGAGTGAGGCTAGCAGCTCCTACAATGAGCAGTTCTTC. Translated, it gives CAWSEASSSYNEQFF.

This chain links TRBV29-1 with TRBJ2-5; no clear D. CDR1 and CDR2 from the germline V gene are SQVTM and ANQGSEA. The CDR3 spans 13 residues. With 3 bases removed from V and 5 bases from J, the gap between germline ends came to 13 bases. The chain's CDR3 is CSVEVGLLETQYF. CDR3 coding DNA: TGCAGCGTTGAGGTCGGGCTCCTCGAGACCCAGTACTTC.

The CDR3 sequence: CASSLALGGSYNEQFF. The CDR3 DNA sequence: TGTGCCAGCAGCCTGGCTCTGGGGGGCTCCTACAATGAGCAGTTCTTC. The chain carries TRBV7-8 and TRBJ2-1, with D possibly being TRBD2 (6 bases). The CDR3 runs 16 residues. Germline assignment: CDR1 SGHVS and CDR2 FQNEAQ. Trimming left V 5 bases short and J 0 bases short, with 14 bases between.

The chain joins TRBV19 to TRBJ2-2, with 7 bases that match TRBD1. Germline V gene sequence: CDR1 LNHDA, CDR2 SQIVND (reference sequence). V lost 4 bases and J lost 6; bases outside the gene matches: 2. The CDR3 contains 13 residues. The chain's CDR3 is CASSRTGPGELFF. CDR3 sequence (DNA): TGTGCCAGTAGTAGGACAGGCCCCGGGGAGCTGTTTTTT.

This chain joins TRBV30 and TRBJ2-7; D uncertain. CDR3 size: 14 residues. From germline, CDR1 is GTSNPN and CDR2 SVGIG (reference sequence). The V end lost 3 bases, the J end lost 2 bases, and 14 bases lay between the germline ends. The CDR3 protein is CAWSATYLPYEQYF. DNA of the CDR3: TGTGCCTGGAGCGCGACTTACTTACCCTACGAGCAGTACTTC.

This chain joins TRBV6-2 or TRBV6-3 and TRBJ2-7; no reliable D call. V was trimmed by 6 bases and J by 3 bases, leaving 15 bases between them. From germline, CDR1 is MNHEY and CDR2 SVGEGT. The CDR3 loop spans 14 amino acids. The CDR3 DNA reads as TGTGCCAGCAGATACAGCAGTCCTCACTACGAGCAGTACTTC. Translating gives CASRYSSPHYEQYF.

The rearrangement joins TRBV7-2 to TRBJ2-5; D may be TRBD1 (6 bases). Germline CDR1 and CDR2: SGHTA and FQGNSA. The germline V and J ends were trimmed by 8 bases and 2 bases, with 18 bases remaining between them. CDR3 length: 15 amino acids. The CDR3 bases are TGTGCCAGCTCCCCCTCAGGGGTCCCTCAAGAGACCCAGTACTTC. Translation: CASSPSGVPQETQYF.

The CDR3 region is CASSYTPGPTDTQYF. The CDR3 nucleotides are TGTGCCAGCAGTTACACCCCGGGACCCACAGATACGCAGTATTTT. The chain combines TRBV6-6 with TRBJ2-3; D might be TRBD1 or TRBD2, each matching 5 bases. Germline CDR1 MNHNY, CDR2 SVGAGI (reference sequence). The V end lost 2 bases, the J end lost 2 bases, and 11 bases lay between the germline ends. This CDR3 comprises 15 residues.

CDR3 region: CASSGGTGGKGEKLFF. CDR3 sequence (DNA): TGTGCCAGTAGTGGGGGCACAGGGGGCAAGGGTGAAAAACTGTTTTTT. The chain combines TRBV19 with TRBJ1-4; TRBD1 aligns across 9 bases. Germline CDR1 is LNHDA and CDR2 is SQIVND (reference sequence). This CDR3 has 16 residues. J lost 7 bases, V lost 5 bases, and 11 bases had no gene match.

This rearrangement joins TRBV6-1 to TRBJ1-5; D possibly corresponds to TRBD1 (5 bases). CDR1 and CDR2 (germline): MNHNS, SASEGT. V lost 1 base and J 2 bases, leaving 9 bases between the germline ends. CDR3 length equals 15 residues. This CDR3 is CASSEGREGNQPQHF. DNA for the CDR3: TGTGCCAGCAGTGAAGGCAGGGAAGGCAATCAGCCCCAGCATTTT.